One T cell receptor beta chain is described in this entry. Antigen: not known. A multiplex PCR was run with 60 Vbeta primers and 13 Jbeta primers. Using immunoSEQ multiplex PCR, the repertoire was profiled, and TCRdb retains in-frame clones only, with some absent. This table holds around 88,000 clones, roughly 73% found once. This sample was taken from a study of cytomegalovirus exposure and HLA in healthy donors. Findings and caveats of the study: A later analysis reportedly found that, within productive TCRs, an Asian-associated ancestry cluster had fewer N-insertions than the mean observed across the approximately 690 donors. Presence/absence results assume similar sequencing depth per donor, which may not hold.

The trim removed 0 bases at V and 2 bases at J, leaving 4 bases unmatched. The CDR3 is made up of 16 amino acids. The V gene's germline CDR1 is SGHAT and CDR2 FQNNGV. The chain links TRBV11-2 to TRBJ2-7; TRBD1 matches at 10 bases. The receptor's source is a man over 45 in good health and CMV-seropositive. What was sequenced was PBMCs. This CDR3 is CASSLEWTGGAYEQYF. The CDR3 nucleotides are TGTGCCAGCAGCTTAGAGTGGACAGGGGGGGCCTACGAGCAGTACTTC.